A single sample gave rise to the 28 T cell receptor beta chains below, sequenced in a study of T cell clonality in common variable immunodeficiency. Generated by immunoSEQ multiplex PCR, the TCRdb table keeps only in-frame clones and is missing some. The sample holds about 30,000 clones, and no clone turns up only once. Specimen: peripheral blood mononuclear cells. These receptors were collected from a person aged 18-70 years in good health.

This clone was seen at least ten times. The observed sequence ends 3 residues before the CDR3 terminus, with the missing tail filled in from the germline J gene. This chain connects TRBV7-2 to TRBJ1-2; tentative D call: TRBD1 (6 bases). The V gene lost 0 bases and the J gene lost 4 bases, with 15 bases spanning the gap. The CDR3 extends over 16 amino acids. Germline CDR1 reads SGHTA; CDR2 reads FQGNSA. The sequenced CDR3 bases are TGTGCCAGCAGCTTAGCATCAGGGGCCAATCCCTATGGC. Protein product: CASSLASGANPYG. The full-length CDR3 reads as CASSLASGANPYGYTF. The entire variable domain, with the rest obtained from reference TRBV7-2 and TRBJ1-2, is as follows: GAGVSQSPSNKVTEKGKDVELRCDPISGHTALYWYRQSLGQGLEFLIYFQGNSAPDKSGLPSDRFSAERTGGSVSTLTIQRTQQEDSAVYLCASSLASGANPYGYTFGSGTRLTVV.

The sample holds a few counts of this clone. The CDR3 end lies 3 residues beyond the end of the read and is filled in from the germline J gene. The V gene is TRBV30, the J gene TRBJ1-1; D is possibly TRBD1 (6 bases). The CDR3 spans 13 residues. The germline CDR1 and CDR2 sequences are GTSNPN and SVGIG (reference sequence). CDR3 loop: CAWSVSRGERAFF. The part of the CDR3 DNA that was read is TGTGCCTGGAGTGTAAGCAGGGGTGAACGG.

In this sample, this clone turned up many times. The read terminates 3 residues before the CDR3 end, so the remaining end is supplied by the germline J gene. This chain connects TRBV7-6 to TRBJ1-1, with no clear D. The CDR3 runs 16 residues. V was pared by 5 bases and J by 0 bases, with 16 bases between. Germline CDR1 SGHVS, CDR2 FNYEAQ. The CDR3 sequence: CASSLYSGHLNTEAFF. The DNA read from the CDR3 is TGTGCCAGCAGCCTTTATAGCGGTCATTTGAACACTGAA. Drawing the rest from reference TRBV7-6 and TRBJ1-1, the complete variable domain is GAGVSQSPRYKVTKRGQDVALRCDPISGHVSLYWYRQALGQGPEFLTYFNYEAQQDKSGLPNDRFSAERPEGSISTLTIQRTEQRDSAMYRCASSLYSGHLNTEAFFGQGTRLTVV.

This clone has just a few counts. The read stops 3 residues short of the end of the CDR3; the missing end is completed from the germline J gene. V usage is TRBV2 and J usage is TRBJ1-2; possibly TRBD1 for D (6 bases). Germline CDR1 is SNHLY and CDR2 is FYNNEI. CDR3 length: 14 amino acids. The CDR3 spells CASSEYGGRNDYTF. The covered CDR3 bases are TGTGCCAGCAGTGAATACGGGGGGCGGAATGAC.

This clone was recorded many times. The read terminates 3 residues before the CDR3 end, so the remaining end is supplied by the germline J gene. The chain joins TRBV11-3 to TRBJ1-2, with 8 bases lining up with TRBD1. The CDR3 runs to 13 residues. V shed 5 bases and J 7 bases; nucleotides not matched to a gene: 6. CDR1 is SGHNT and CDR2 is YENEEA in the germline V gene. The CDR3 bases that were read are TGTGCCAGCAGCCTCGACAGGGGTGGTGGC. It codes for CASSLDRGGG. The whole CDR3 protein reads CASSLDRGGGYTF.

This clone was recorded many times. Incomplete CDR3 DNA: TGTGCCAGCAGCTTAGGCGGGGTGGGGGAGACC. Translating it yields CASSLGGVGET. The full-length CDR3 reads as CASSLGGVGETQYF. The rearrangement joins TRBV7-6 to TRBJ2-5; D is possibly TRBD2 (6 bases). Read sequence stops 3 residues before the CDR3 end, and the germline J gene provides the missing end. The CDR3 extends over 14 amino acids. CDR1 and CDR2 from the germline V gene are SGHVS and FNYEAQ. Trimming shortened V by 1 base and J by 5 bases, and 11 bases separated the two germline ends. Combining the CDR3 with reference TRBV7-6 and TRBJ2-5 gives the whole variable domain GAGVSQSPRYKVTKRGQDVALRCDPISGHVSLYWYRQALGQGPEFLTYFNYEAQQDKSGLPNDRFSAERPEGSISTLTIQRTEQRDSAMYRCASSLGGVGETQYFGPGTRLLVL.

This clone was seen ten or more times. The sequence runs out 3 residues before the end of the CDR3; the remainder is reconstructed from the germline J gene. This chain joins TRBV7-3 and TRBJ1-1; no clear D. The CDR3 consists of 15 residues. The V gene lost 2 bases and the J gene lost 5 bases, with 15 bases spanning the gap. Germline V gene data show CDR1 as SGHTA and CDR2 as FQGTGA. The CDR3 DNA, read in part, is TGTGCCAGCAGCTTAGACGCGGGCCGGTGGACTGAA. Its protein is CASSLDAGRWTE. The entire CDR3 protein reads CASSLDAGRWTEAFF.

About this clone itself: From the germline J gene comes the end of the CDR3, since the read stops 3 residues before it. The V call is TRBV7-6, the J call TRBJ1-3; a possible D gene is TRBD1 (6 bases). The CDR3 totals 15 residues. Germline V gene lookup returns CDR1 SGHVS and CDR2 FNYEAQ. V lost 8 bases to trimming and J lost 4 bases, with 18 bases between them. The CDR3 DNA, read in part, is TGTGCCAGCTGCCCGCAACAGGGCCCAGGAAACACC. This encodes CASCPQQGPGNT. The complete CDR3 reads CASCPQQGPGNTIYF.

This clone was observed at least ten times. The read finishes 3 residues shy of the CDR3 end, and the germline J gene is used to complete it. The chain combines TRBV5-1 with TRBJ1-2; 10 bases match TRBD1. The CDR3 is 15 residues long. CDR1 and CDR2 (germline): SGHRS, YFSETQ. The covered CDR3 bases are TGCGCCAGCAGTCTCACCCCGGGACAGGGGAGCGGC. Its translation is CASSLTPGQGSG. The whole CDR3 sequence reads CASSLTPGQGSGYTF.

This clone was seen repeatedly, ten times or more. With the read ending 3 residues before the CDR3 end, the germline J gene is used to fill in that end. The chain combines TRBV12-3 or TRBV12-4 with TRBJ2-5, with D perhaps TRBD2 (6 bases). This CDR3 has 15 amino acids. V dropped 3 bases and J dropped 1 base, with 12 bases sitting between them. The CDR3 loop is CASSFQRARQETQYF. Partial CDR3 DNA: TGTGCCAGCAGTTTCCAGCGGGCGCGCCAAGAGACC.

This clone was seen many times. CDR3 region: CASSWEPGSYEQYF. CDR3 bases read: TGTGCCAGCAGCTGGGAGCCGGGGAGCTACGAG. The chain employs TRBV7-8 and TRBJ2-7; a possible D gene is TRBD2 (5 bases). Read coverage stops 3 residues before the CDR3 terminus; the germline J gene supplies the remainder. The CDR3 has 14 residues. The germline V gene encodes CDR1 SGHVS and CDR2 FQNEAQ. V was clipped by 4 bases and J by 3 bases, with 13 bases between them. The variable domain in full, with the rest retrieved from reference TRBV7-8 and TRBJ2-7, is GAGVSQSPRYKVAKRGQDVALRCDPISGHVSLFWYQQALGQGPEFLTYFQNEAQLDKSGLPSDRFFAERPEGSVSTLKIQRTQQEDSAVYLCASSWEPGSYEQYFGPGTRLTVT.

This clone was detected ten times or more. The CDR3 end falls 3 residues outside the read, so it is completed with the germline J gene. The chain employs TRBV30 and TRBJ1-1; 8 positions agree with TRBD1. V gave up 5 bases and J gave up 2 bases; unmatched junction bases: 4. This CDR3 has 13 residues. Looked up from germline, CDR1 is GTSNPN and CDR2 is SVGIG (reference sequence). The DNA read from the CDR3 is TGTGCCTGGGCGGGACAGGTCAACACTGAA. It is translated as CAWAGQVNTE. The whole CDR3 is CAWAGQVNTEAFF.

At least ten counts were recorded for this clone. The sequenced fragment ends 3 residues before the CDR3 boundary, so the rest is inferred from the germline J gene. The gene calls are TRBV18 and TRBJ2-2, with TRBD1 identical over 9 bases. Germline V CDR1 and CDR2: KGHSH, LQKENI. The CDR3 has 16 residues. V was pared by 3 bases and J by 5 bases, with 7 bases of the junction left unmatched. The CDR3 bases that were read are TGTGCCAGCTCACCCCCGGACAGGGGCGGAACCGGGGAG. Translation gives CASSPPDRGGTGE. The whole CDR3 protein is CASSPPDRGGTGELFF.

This clone came up many times. The CDR3 loop is CASSLGLGGGYEQYF. The sequenced CDR3 bases are TGTGCCAGCAGCTTAGGTTTAGGGGGCGGGTACGAG. This chain links TRBV7-7 with TRBJ2-7; 7 bases are a match to TRBD1. The read stops 3 residues short of the end of the CDR3; the missing end is completed from the germline J gene. J gave up 4 bases and V 1 base, and 7 bases lay outside the gene matches. CDR1 and CDR2 from the germline V gene are SSHAT and FNYEAQ (reference sequence). The CDR3 is 15 amino acids.

This clone was observed at least ten times. Coverage ceases 3 residues before the CDR3 finishes, and the germline J gene fills in the end. The J gene is TRBJ2-3, the V gene TRBV20-1; TRBD2 matches 7 bases. Germline V lookup: CDR1 DFQATT, CDR2 SNEGSKA (reference sequence). The CDR3 runs 16 residues. The J segment lost 7 bases and the V segment lost 6 bases, leaving 19 bases of the junction unmatched. CDR3 loop: CSATNRASGHRNTQYF. The sequenced CDR3 bases are TGCAGTGCGACAAATCGGGCTAGCGGACACCGGAATACG.

This clone was found many times. Read sequence stops 3 residues before the CDR3 end, and the germline J gene provides the missing end. The chain has TRBV19 and TRBJ1-5; 8 nucleotides agree with TRBD1. This CDR3 is built from 14 residues. J lost 7 bases, V lost 4 bases, and 6 bases had no gene match. Germline CDR1 reads LNHDA; CDR2 reads SQIVND (reference sequence). The CDR3 bases that were read are TGTGCCAGTAGTACCCAGGGGGCCGGGCAGCCC. Protein: CASSTQGAGQP. The full CDR3 reads CASSTQGAGQPQHF. The whole variable domain, remainder taken from reference TRBV19 and TRBJ1-5, is DGGITQSPKYLFRKEGQNVTLSCEQNLNHDAMYWYRQDPGQGLRLIYYSQIVNDFQKGDIAEGYSVSREKKESFPLTVTSAQKNPTAFYLCASSTQGAGQPQHFGDGTRLSIL.

This clone was seen repeatedly, ten times or more. Sequencing ends 3 residues short of the CDR3 end; the germline J gene provides the rest. Other DNA sequences in this sample translate to the same CDR3. The rearrangement links TRBV20-1 to TRBJ1-1; 9 bases line up with TRBD1. V trimming: 4 bases; J trimming: 1 base; junction bases outside the gene matches: 1. Germline assignment: CDR1 DFQATT and CDR2 SNEGSKA (reference sequence). The CDR3 totals 13 residues. The CDR3 sequence is CSAIQGANTEAFF. The sequenced part of the CDR3 DNA is TGCAGTGCTATACAGGGGGCGAACACTGAA.

With respect to this clone: The read ends 3 residues before the CDR3 terminus; that terminus is restored from the germline J gene. The chain couples TRBV18 to TRBJ2-1; 7 positions agree with TRBD1. CDR3 size: 13 residues. The germline V gene encodes CDR1 KGHSH and CDR2 LQKENI. V was clipped by 10 bases and J by 2 bases; unmatched bases: 5. The sequenced part of the CDR3 DNA is TGTGCCAACGCAGGGGGTCCCTACAATGAG. Its protein product is CANAGGPYNE. The entire CDR3 sequence reads CANAGGPYNEQFF.

This clone was seen many times. Coverage ceases 3 residues before the CDR3 finishes, and the germline J gene fills in the end. The genes are TRBV6-1 and TRBJ2-1; D is perhaps TRBD1 (5 bases). This CDR3 region has 14 residues. From germline, CDR1 is MNHNS and CDR2 SASEGT. V lost 3 bases and J 6 bases, leaving 12 bases between the germline ends. CDR3 bases read: TGTGCCAGCAGTGACCAATCTGGGGCCAATGAG. Protein sequence: CASSDQSGANE. The entire CDR3 protein reads CASSDQSGANEQFF.

This clone came up many times. The read stops 3 residues short of the end of the CDR3; the missing end is completed from the germline J gene. V and J are TRBV20-1 and TRBJ2-5; TRBD2 aligns across 10 bases. V dropped 0 bases and J dropped 1; count of bases not matched to a gene: 8. Germline CDR1 DFQATT, CDR2 SNEGSKA (reference sequence). The CDR3 has 17 residues. Incomplete CDR3 DNA: TGCAGTGCTAGAGATAGTAGCGGGGGGACCCTCCAAGAGACC. It is translated as CSARDSSGGTLQET. In full, the CDR3 reads CSARDSSGGTLQETQYF.

Of note for this clone: The sequence runs out 3 residues before the end of the CDR3; the remainder is reconstructed from the germline J gene. The chain uses TRBV6-2 or TRBV6-3 and TRBJ1-5; D remains unclear. The CDR3 is 11 residues long. Trimming cost V 6 bases and J 5 bases, with 5 bases left between them. Germline-derived CDR1 and CDR2 are MNHEY and SVGEGT. Partial CDR3 DNA: TGTGCCAGCAGATCGGATCAGCCC. This codes for CASRSDQP. The CDR3 as a whole reads CASRSDQPQHF.

This clone has just a few counts. CDR3 DNA (partial): TGTGCCAGCAGCTTCCAGGGGGACGCGGAGACC. This sequence encodes CASSFQGDAET. The full CDR3 is CASSFQGDAETQYF. This chain uses TRBV5-6 with TRBJ2-5; 7 bases agree with TRBD1. The sequenced fragment ends 3 residues before the CDR3 boundary, so the rest is inferred from the germline J gene. Germline V gene sequence: CDR1 SGHDT, CDR2 YYEEEE. The CDR3 has 14 residues. The ends lost 2 bases at V and 5 bases at J; junction bases unmatched: 6. Full variable domain (outside the CDR3, taken from reference TRBV5-6 and TRBJ2-5): DAGVTQSPTHLIKTRGQQVTLRCSPKSGHDTVSWYQQALGQGPQFIFQYYEEEERQRGNFPDRFSGHQFPNYSSELNVNALLLGDSALYLCASSFQGDAETQYFGPGTRLLVL.

In this sample, this clone turned up many times. Read data end 3 residues before the CDR3 end; the end is taken from the germline J gene. The rearrangement joins TRBV5-1 to TRBJ1-4, with 11 bases that match TRBD1. The trim removed 4 bases at V and 7 bases at J, leaving 3 bases unmatched. The CDR3 spans 14 residues. Germline loops: CDR1 SGHRS, CDR2 YFSETQ. CDR3 residues: CASSPGTGGEKLFF. The CDR3 DNA, read in part, is TGCGCCAGCAGCCCCGGGACAGGGGGTGAAAAA.

This clone was recorded a few times. The read halts 3 residues ahead of the CDR3 end, with the missing end drawn from the germline J gene. V and J are TRBV2 and TRBJ2-7; D not certain. This CDR3 comprises 12 residues. Germline V CDR1 and CDR2: SNHLY, FYNNEI. The germline V and J ends were trimmed by 7 bases and 6 bases, with 13 bases remaining between them. The chain's CDR3 is CASKVNIVEQYF. The CDR3 DNA, read in part, is TGTGCCAGCAAGGTCAATATTGTCGAG.

The table lists this clone with many counts. Read coverage stops 3 residues before the CDR3 terminus; the germline J gene supplies the remainder. The chain recombines TRBV12-3 or TRBV12-4 with TRBJ2-1; 7 bases match TRBD1. The CDR3 is made up of 12 amino acids. The junction had 2 bases not matched to a gene; V was cut back by 4 bases and J by 8 bases. Incomplete CDR3 DNA: TGTGCCAGCAGTTCAGGGGGATATGAG. Translation gives CASSSGGYE. The full CDR3 sequence reads CASSSGGYEQFF.

In its sample, this clone was seen many times. The CDR3 extends 3 residues past the end of the read, so its final part is completed from the germline J gene. This sequence joins TRBV18 and TRBJ2-1; possibly TRBD2 for D (6 bases). The CDR3 is 12 amino acids. The V gene lost 5 bases and the J gene lost 4 bases, with 6 bases spanning the gap. Germline CDR1 KGHSH, CDR2 LQKENI. Incomplete CDR3 DNA: TGTGCCAGCTCAGGAGGGTACAATGAG. Its translation: CASSGGYNE. The complete CDR3 sequence is CASSGGYNEQFF.

Many counts were recorded for this clone. The CDR3 end lies 3 residues beyond the end of the read and is filled in from the germline J gene. The rearrangement links TRBV6-2 or TRBV6-3 to TRBJ2-7, with 7 nucleotides matching TRBD2. CDR3 length: 15 residues. Looked up from germline, CDR1 is MNHEY and CDR2 is SVGEGT. Losses at the gene ends were 5 bases for V and 3 bases for J; bases not matched to a gene: 10. The CDR3 bases that were read are TGTGCCAGCAGTCCACTAGCGTTAACTCTCTACGAG. It translates to CASSPLALTLYE. The whole CDR3 sequence reads CASSPLALTLYEQYF.

Turning to this clone: Coverage ceases 3 residues before the CDR3 finishes, and the germline J gene fills in the end. This sample also contains other DNA sequences that code for the same CDR3. The chain is built from TRBV5-6 and TRBJ1-2, with TRBD1 identical over 7 bases. This CDR3 region has 13 residues. Germline V gene lookup returns CDR1 SGHDT and CDR2 YYEEEE. Incomplete CDR3 DNA: TGTGCCAGCAGCTGGGGGACAGTCAACGAC. It translates to CASSWGTVND. The complete CDR3 sequence is CASSWGTVNDYTF.